Described below is a single T cell receptor beta chain sequence and its context. This sample stems from a study of blood T cells in healthy people across ages. For the second PCR, which ran for about 7 to 11 cycles, a sample-barcoded 5' primer and a J-beta primer mix were used. TCRdb fed the 5' RACE reads into MiXCR, producing one record per CDR3 protein. The sample lists more than 1 million distinct CDR3 sequences, more than 35% seen once, with 18% in the top ten. Looked up from germline, CDR1 is SQVTM and CDR2 is ANQGSEA. The CDR3 covers 14 residues. V shed 4 bases and J shed 2 bases, with 13 bases lying between them.

The chain uses TRBV29-1 and TRBJ2-3, with a weak D call TRBD1 (6 bases). The sequenced sample consisted of blood. The origin of this receptor is a woman in her sixties in good health. The CDR3 DNA follows: TGCAGCGTTGGCCACACAGGGTACACAGATACGCAGTATTTT. It yields the protein CSVGHTGYTDTQYF.